The rows below give T cell receptor beta chains drawn from one sample of a study of long-term antiretroviral therapy in people with HIV. This table comes from immunoSEQ multiplex PCR, and its TCRdb copy is limited to in-frame clones, with some not included. The sample records about 35,000 clones, approximately 85% being singletons. Material: unsorted PBMCs, obtained 2.2 years after starting antiretroviral therapy. The receptors were gathered from a man younger than 30 with HIV. Both conserved end residues are part of each CDR3. The D gene is left open where the match is weak. The size entry is marked missing in some rows and otherwise reads once, few, many or a size class.

>TRBJ1-1|TRBV25-1|-|-
TGTGCCAGCAGTCAAGGGACCCGTGAAGCTTTCTTT
CASSQGTREAFF
>TRBJ2-7|TRBV7-9|-|TRBD1
TGTGCCAGCAGCCTCCCCCCGGGACAGGGCCTCGGGCAGTACTTC
CASSLPPGQGLGQYF
>TRBJ2-5|TRBV7-2|-|TRBD2
TGTGCCAGCAGCTCCTCTAGGACTAGTCTAACCCAGTACTTC
CASSSSRTSLTQYF
>TRBJ1-2|TRBV7-2|-|-
TGTGCCAGCAGCTTAGGGCGGTTGTACTATGGCTACACCTTC
CASSLGRLYYGYTF
>TRBJ2-7|TRBV19|-|-
TGTGCCAGTAGTATAGCGGGGGGCGATTACGAGCAGTACTTC
CASSIAGGDYEQYF
>TRBJ1-1|TRBV7-9|-|-
TGTGCCAGCAGCCAAGGGGGGGGTACTGAAGCTTTCTTT
CASSQGGGTEAFF
>TRBJ2-5|TRBV5-4|-|TRBD2
TGTGCCAGCAGCTCCCTCGGACTAGTAGCCGAGACCCAGTACTTC
CASSSLGLVAETQYF
>TRBJ2-7|TRBV4-1|-|-
TGCGCCAGCAGCCTAAGGGGGGCCCCCGGTTACGAGCAGTACTTC
CASSLRGAPGYEQYF
>TRBJ2-7|TRBV6-6|once|-
TGTGCCAGCAGAGACCCACAGGGCCACTCCTACGAGCAGTACTTC
CASRDPQGHSYEQYF
>TRBJ2-2|TRBV10-3|-|-
TGTGCCATCAGTGAGGCAGGGAGTGGGACCGGGGAGCTGTTTTTT
CAISEAGSGTGELFF
>TRBJ2-7|TRBV7-9|-|-
TGTGCCAGCAGCTCAAGGCTATACGAGCAGTACTTC
CASSSRLYEQYF
>TRBJ2-2|TRBV18|-|TRBD2
TGTGCCAGCTCAACGTCGACCGGGACTAGGGAGGCCGGGGAGCTGTTTTTT
CASSTSTGTREAGELFF
>TRBJ2-7|TRBV11-2|-|TRBD1
TGTGCCAGCAGCTTAGATTATAGGGGGCCCTACGAGCAGTACTTC
CASSLDYRGPYEQYF
>TRBJ2-1|TRBV10-3|-|-
TGTGCCATCAGTGCCGGTGTGGGACGGGAAGTGGGCTATGAGCAGTTCTTC
CAISAGVGREVGYEQFF
>TRBJ2-1|TRBV19|-|TRBD2
TGTGCCAGTGGGACGCTAGCGGGGGGGCCTAGTGAGCAGTTCTTC
CASGTLAGGPSEQFF
>TRBJ2-1|TRBV7-3|-|-
TGTGCCAGCAGCCCAAGGGACCTTAGCTCCTACAATGAGCAGTTCTTC
CASSPRDLSSYNEQFF
>TRBJ1-1|TRBV7-3|-|-
TGTGCCAGCAGCTCGGACGGGTACACTGAAGCTTTCTTT
CASSSDGYTEAFF